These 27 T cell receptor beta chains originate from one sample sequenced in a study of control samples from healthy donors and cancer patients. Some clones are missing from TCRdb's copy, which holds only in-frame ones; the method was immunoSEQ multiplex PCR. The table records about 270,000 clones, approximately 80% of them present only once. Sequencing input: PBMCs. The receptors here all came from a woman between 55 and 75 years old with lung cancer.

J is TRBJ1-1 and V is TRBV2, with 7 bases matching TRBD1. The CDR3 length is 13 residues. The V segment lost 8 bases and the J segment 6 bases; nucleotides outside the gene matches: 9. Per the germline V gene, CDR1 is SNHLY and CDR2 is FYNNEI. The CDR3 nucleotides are TGTGCCAGCGGAAGTACAGGGGTGGCTGAAGCTTTCTTT. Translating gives CASGSTGVAEAFF.

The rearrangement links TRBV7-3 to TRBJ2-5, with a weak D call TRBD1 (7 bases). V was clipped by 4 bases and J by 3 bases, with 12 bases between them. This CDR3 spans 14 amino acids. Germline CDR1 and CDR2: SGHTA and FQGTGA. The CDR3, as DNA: TGTGCCAGCAGCTCAGGGGGGCGGGAAGAGACCCAGTACTTC. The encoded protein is CASSSGGREETQYF.

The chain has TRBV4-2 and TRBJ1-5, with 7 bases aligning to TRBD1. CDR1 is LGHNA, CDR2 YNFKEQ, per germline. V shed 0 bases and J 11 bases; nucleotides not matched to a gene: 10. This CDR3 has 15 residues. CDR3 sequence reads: CASSQDHRGKGAQHF. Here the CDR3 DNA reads TGTGCCAGCAGCCAAGATCACAGGGGAAAAGGAGCCCAGCATTTT.

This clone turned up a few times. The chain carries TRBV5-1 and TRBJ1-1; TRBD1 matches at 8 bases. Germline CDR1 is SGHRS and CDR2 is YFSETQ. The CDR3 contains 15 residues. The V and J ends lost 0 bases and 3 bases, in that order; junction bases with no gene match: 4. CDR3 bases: TGCGCCAGCAGCTTGGCCAGGGGGCGGGACACTGAAGCTTTCTTT. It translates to CASSLARGRDTEAFF.

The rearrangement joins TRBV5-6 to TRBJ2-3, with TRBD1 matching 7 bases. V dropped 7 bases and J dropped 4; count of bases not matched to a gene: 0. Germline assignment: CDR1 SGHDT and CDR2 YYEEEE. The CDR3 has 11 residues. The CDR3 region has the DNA TGTGCCAGCGGGACAGCAGATACGCAGTATTTT. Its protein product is CASGTADTQYF.

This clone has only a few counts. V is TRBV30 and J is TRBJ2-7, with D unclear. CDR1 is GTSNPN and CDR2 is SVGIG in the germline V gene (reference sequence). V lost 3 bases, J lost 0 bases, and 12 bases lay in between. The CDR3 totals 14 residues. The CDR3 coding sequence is TGTGCCTGGAGGAACCAACATAACTCCTACGAGCAGTACTTC. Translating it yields CAWRNQHNSYEQYF.

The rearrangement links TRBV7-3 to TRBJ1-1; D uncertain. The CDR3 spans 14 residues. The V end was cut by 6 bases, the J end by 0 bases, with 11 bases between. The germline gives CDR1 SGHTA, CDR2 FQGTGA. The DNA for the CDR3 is TGTGCCAGCAGTTCATATACAGTGAACACTGAAGCTTTCTTT. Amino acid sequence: CASSSYTVNTEAFF. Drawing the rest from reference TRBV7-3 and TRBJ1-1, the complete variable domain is GAGVSQTPSNKVTEKGKYVELRCDPISGHTALYWYRQSLGQGPEFLIYFQGTGAADDSGLPNDRFFAVRPEGSVSTLKIQRTERGDSAVYLCASSSYTVNTEAFFGQGTRLTVV.

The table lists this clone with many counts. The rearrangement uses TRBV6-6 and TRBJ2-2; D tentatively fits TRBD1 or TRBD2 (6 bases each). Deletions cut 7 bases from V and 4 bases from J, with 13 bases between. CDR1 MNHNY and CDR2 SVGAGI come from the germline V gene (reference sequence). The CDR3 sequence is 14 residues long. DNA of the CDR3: TGTGCCAGCATCTCATGGGGGGCCACCGGGGAGCTGTTTTTT. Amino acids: CASISWGATGELFF.

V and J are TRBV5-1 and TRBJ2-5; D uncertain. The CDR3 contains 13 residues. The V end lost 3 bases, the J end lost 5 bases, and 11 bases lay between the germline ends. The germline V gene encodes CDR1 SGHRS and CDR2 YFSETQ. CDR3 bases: TGCGCCAGCAGCTCGACCCCCTCGGAGACCCAGTACTTC. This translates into CASSSTPSETQYF.

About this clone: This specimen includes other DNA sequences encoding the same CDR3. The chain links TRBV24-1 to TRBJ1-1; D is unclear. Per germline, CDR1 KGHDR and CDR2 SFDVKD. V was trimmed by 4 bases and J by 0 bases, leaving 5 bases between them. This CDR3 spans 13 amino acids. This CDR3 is CATSDSMNTEAFF. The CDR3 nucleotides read TGTGCCACCAGTGACTCCATGAACACTGAAGCTTTCTTT.

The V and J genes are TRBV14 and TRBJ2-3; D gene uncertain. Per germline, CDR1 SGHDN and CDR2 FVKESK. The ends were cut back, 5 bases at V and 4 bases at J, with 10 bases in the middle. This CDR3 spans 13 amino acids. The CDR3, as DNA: TGTGCCAGCAGCTTCAAGTCCGCAGATACGCAGTATTTT. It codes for CASSFKSADTQYF.

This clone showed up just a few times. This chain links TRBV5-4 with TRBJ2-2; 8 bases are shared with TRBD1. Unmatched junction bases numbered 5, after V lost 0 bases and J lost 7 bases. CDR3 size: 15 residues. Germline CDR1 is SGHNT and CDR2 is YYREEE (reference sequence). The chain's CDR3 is CASSLGGDRHGELFF. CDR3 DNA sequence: TGTGCCAGCAGCTTGGGGGGGGACAGGCACGGGGAGCTGTTTTTT.

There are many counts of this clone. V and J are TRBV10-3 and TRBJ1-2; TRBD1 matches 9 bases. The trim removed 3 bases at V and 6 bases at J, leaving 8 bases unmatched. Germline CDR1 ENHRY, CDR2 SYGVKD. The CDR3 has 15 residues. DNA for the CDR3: TGTGCCATCAGTGATGATTTGGGACAGGGAGATGGCTACACCTTC. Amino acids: CAISDDLGQGDGYTF.

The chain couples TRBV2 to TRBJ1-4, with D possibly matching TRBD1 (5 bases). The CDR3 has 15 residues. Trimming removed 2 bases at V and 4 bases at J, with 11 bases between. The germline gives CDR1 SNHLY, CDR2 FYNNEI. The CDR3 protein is CASSEHRDVNEKLFF. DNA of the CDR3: TGTGCCAGCAGTGAACACCGGGACGTTAATGAAAAACTGTTTTTT.

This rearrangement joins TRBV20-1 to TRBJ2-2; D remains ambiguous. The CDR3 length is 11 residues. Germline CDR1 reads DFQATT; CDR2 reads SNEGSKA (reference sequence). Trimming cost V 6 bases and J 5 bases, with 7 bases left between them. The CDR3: CSARKTGELFF. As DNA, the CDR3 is TGCAGTGCCCGCAAGACCGGGGAGCTGTTTTTT.

CDR3 sequence reads: CASSYAAGTGTEAFF. CDR3 coding DNA: TGTGCCAGCAGTTACGCAGCCGGGACAGGGACTGAAGCTTTCTTT. The chain employs TRBV6-6 and TRBJ1-1; 9 bases align to TRBD1. Germline CDR1 is MNHNY and CDR2 is SVGAGI (reference sequence). V shed 2 bases, J shed 5 bases, and the junction held 6 bases outside the gene matches. The CDR3 covers 15 residues.

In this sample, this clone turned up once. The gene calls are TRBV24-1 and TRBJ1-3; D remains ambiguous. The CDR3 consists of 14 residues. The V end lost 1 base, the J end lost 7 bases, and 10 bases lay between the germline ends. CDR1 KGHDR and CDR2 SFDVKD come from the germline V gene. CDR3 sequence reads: CATSDFRRRNTIYF. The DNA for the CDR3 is TGTGCCACCAGTGATTTCCGCAGGCGTAACACCATATATTTT.

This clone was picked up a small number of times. The CDR3: CASSPFSADTNEKLFF. CDR3 nucleotides: TGTGCCAGCAGCCCATTTTCCGCAGACACTAATGAAAAACTGTTTTTT. The gene calls are TRBV7-8 and TRBJ1-4; D gene ambiguous. This CDR3 has 16 amino acids. The V end lost 5 bases, the J end lost 2 bases, and 15 bases lay between the germline ends. Germline lookup yields CDR1 SGHVS and CDR2 FQNEAQ.

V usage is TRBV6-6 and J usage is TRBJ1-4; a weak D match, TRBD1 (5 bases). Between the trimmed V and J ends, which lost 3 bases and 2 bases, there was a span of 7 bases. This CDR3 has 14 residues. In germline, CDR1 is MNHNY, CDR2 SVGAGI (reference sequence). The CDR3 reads CASSYWDTNEKLFF. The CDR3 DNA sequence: TGTGCCAGCAGTTATTGGGACACTAATGAAAAACTGTTTTTT.

The CDR3 DNA follows: TGTGCCAGCAGCTTAGCCCGAGCGGGAGGGGTGGAGACCCAGTACTTC. It codes for CASSLARAGGVETQYF. This rearrangement joins TRBV7-7 to TRBJ2-5; TRBD2 matches 10 bases. The germline CDR1 and CDR2 sequences are SSHAT and FNYEAQ (reference sequence). J gave up 5 bases and V 0 bases, and 6 bases lay outside the gene matches. The CDR3 totals 16 residues. Based on the CDR3 plus reference TRBV7-7 and TRBJ2-5, the full variable domain is GAGVSQSPRYKVTKRGQDVTLRCDPISSHATLYWYQQALGQGPEFLTYFNYEAQPDKSGLPSDRFSAERPEGSISTLTIQRTEQRDSAMYRCASSLARAGGVETQYFGPGTRLLVL.

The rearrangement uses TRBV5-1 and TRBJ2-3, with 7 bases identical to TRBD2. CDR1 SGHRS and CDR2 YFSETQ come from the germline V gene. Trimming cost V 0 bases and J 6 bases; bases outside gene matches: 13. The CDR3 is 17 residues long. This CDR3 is CASSLATLAGAGDTQYF. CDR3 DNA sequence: TGCGCCAGCAGCTTGGCCACTCTGGCGGGAGCTGGGGATACGCAGTATTTT.

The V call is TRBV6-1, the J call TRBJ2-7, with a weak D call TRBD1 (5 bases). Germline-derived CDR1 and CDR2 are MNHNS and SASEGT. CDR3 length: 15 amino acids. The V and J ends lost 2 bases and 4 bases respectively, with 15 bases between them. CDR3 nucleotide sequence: TGTGCCAGCAGTGAACCGGACACCACCGGTTACGAGCAGTACTTC. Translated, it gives CASSEPDTTGYEQYF.

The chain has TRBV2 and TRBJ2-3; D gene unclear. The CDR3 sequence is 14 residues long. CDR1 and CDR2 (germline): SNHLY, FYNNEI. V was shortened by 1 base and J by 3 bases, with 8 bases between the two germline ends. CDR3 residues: CASSEGTLTDTQYF. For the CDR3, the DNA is TGTGCCAGCAGTGAAGGAACCTTGACAGATACGCAGTATTTT.

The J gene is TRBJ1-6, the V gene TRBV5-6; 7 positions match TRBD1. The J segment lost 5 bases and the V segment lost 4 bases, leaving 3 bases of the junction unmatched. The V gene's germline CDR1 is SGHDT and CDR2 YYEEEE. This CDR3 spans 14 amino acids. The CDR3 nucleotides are TGTGCCAGCAGCCAGGGACAGCATAATTCACCCCTCCACTTT. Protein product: CASSQGQHNSPLHF. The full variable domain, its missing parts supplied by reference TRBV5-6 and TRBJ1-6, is DAGVTQSPTHLIKTRGQQVTLRCSPKSGHDTVSWYQQALGQGPQFIFQYYEEEERQRGNFPDRFSGHQFPNYSSELNVNALLLGDSALYLCASSQGQHNSPLHFGNGTRLTVT.

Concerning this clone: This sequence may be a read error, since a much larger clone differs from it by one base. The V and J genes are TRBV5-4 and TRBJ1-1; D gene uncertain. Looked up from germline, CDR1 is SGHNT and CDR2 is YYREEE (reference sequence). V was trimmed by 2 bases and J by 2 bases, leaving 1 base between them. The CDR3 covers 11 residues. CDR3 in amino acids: CASSFNTEAFF. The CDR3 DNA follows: TGTGCCAGCAGCTTTAACACTGAAGCTTTCTTT.

This CDR3 reads CAISESPDKDPEQYF. DNA of the CDR3: TGTGCCATCAGTGAGTCCCCGGATAAGGACCCCGAGCAGTACTTC. The chain joins TRBV10-3 to TRBJ2-7, with D unresolved. CDR1 is ENHRY and CDR2 is SYGVKD in the germline V gene. The CDR3 is 15 residues long. Trimming removed 0 bases at V and 6 bases at J, with 15 bases between.

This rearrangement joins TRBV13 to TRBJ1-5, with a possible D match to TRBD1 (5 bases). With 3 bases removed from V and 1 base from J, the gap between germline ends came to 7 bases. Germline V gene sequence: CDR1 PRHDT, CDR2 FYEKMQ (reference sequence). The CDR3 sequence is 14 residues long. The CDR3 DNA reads TGTGCCAGCAGCTTTGGGGGGAGCAATCAGCCCCAGCATTTT. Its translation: CASSFGGSNQPQHF.